The T cell receptor (beta chain) described here comes from a study of identical twins. Study results and limitations: Conclusions relied on cross-sectional statistical analysis, not following the same donors.

V was trimmed by 5 bases and J by 2 bases, leaving 10 bases between them. The CDR3 covers 14 residues. Of note for this clonotype: What it binds is unknown.

Via MiXCR, TCRdb re-called the 5' RACE reads, giving one row per CDR3 protein. The profile covers some 570,000 distinct CDR3 sequences, with about a fifth appearing a single time and 0.48% taken by the ten largest. The same sample was also studied in work on yellow fever vaccine responses in identical twins.

The origin of this receptor is a young woman in good health. Sequencing was done on a sample of CD4+ T cells sorted from blood. The rearrangement links TRBV12-3 or TRBV12-4 to TRBJ1-5; no reliable D call. CDR3 DNA sequence: TGTGCCAGCAGTCCACTCACGGGCAATCAGCCCCAGCATTTT. Amino acids: CASSPLTGNQPQHF.